This entry lists 7 T cell receptor beta chains sequenced from one sample in a study of sequential checkpoint blockade in melanoma. Regarding treatment: randomized to nivolumab then ipilimumab (arm A) or the reverse (arm B). Method: immunoSEQ multiplex PCR; TCRdb's copy keeps in-frame clones and lacks some. Of 25,000 to 30,000 clones in the sample, 83% were seen once. Sequences were derived from CD8+ T cells sorted from blood (inferred from file names), sampled from a patient given nivolumab and ipilimumab in sequence. These receptors were collected from a human donor with melanoma.

Turning to this clone: The junction differs from germline at one of its ends, possibly a read error. The chain employs TRBV5-4 and TRBJ2-1, with 8 bases that match TRBD2. This CDR3 is 15 amino acids long. Germline lookup yields CDR1 SGHNT and CDR2 YYREEE (reference sequence). The CDR3 region is CASSLSGGAYNEQFF. The DNA for the CDR3 is TGTGCCAGCAGCCTCAGCGGGGGCGCCTACAATGAACAGTTCTTC.

The chain joins TRBV7-9 to TRBJ2-7, with TRBD2 matching over 10 bases. Trimming removed 3 bases from V and 12 bases from J; junction bases left unmatched: 8. Germline V gene data show CDR1 as SEHNR and CDR2 as FQNEAQ (reference sequence). This CDR3 has 13 amino acids. CDR3 protein: CASSFLAGADGYF. The CDR3 bases are TGTGCCAGCAGCTTCCTAGCGGGGGCTGACGGGTACTTC.

This rearrangement joins TRBV15 to TRBJ1-1; D is undetermined. The V and J ends lost 8 bases and 0 bases respectively, with 10 bases between them. The germline gives CDR1 LNHNV, CDR2 YYDKDF (reference sequence). This CDR3 is built from 13 residues. The CDR3 region is CATGGYMNTEAFF. The CDR3 DNA reads TGTGCCACCGGCGGTTACATGAACACTGAAGCTTTCTTT.

The chain is built from TRBV13 and TRBJ2-7; the match to TRBD1 covers 10 bases. This CDR3 spans 14 amino acids. Looked up from germline, CDR1 is PRHDT and CDR2 is FYEKMQ (reference sequence). V gave up 4 bases and J gave up 7 bases; unmatched junction bases: 7. The CDR3 reads CASSSLDRGKEQYF. The CDR3 DNA reads as TGTGCCAGCAGCTCCTTGGACAGGGGGAAGGAGCAGTACTTC. The variable domain in full, with the rest retrieved from reference TRBV13 and TRBJ2-7, is AAGVIQSPRHLIKEKRETATLKCYPIPRHDTVYWYQQGPGQDPQFLISFYEKMQSDKGSIPDRFSAQQFSDYHSELNMSSLELGDSALYFCASSSLDRGKEQYFGPGTRLTVT.

The rearrangement links TRBV7-6 to TRBJ2-2; D is possibly TRBD1 (6 bases). The CDR3 runs 13 residues. Germline loops: CDR1 SGHVS, CDR2 FNYEAQ. Trimming pared 5 bases from V and 6 bases from J, leaving 10 bases between. The CDR3 protein is CASSTRQAGELFF. The CDR3, as DNA: TGTGCCAGCAGCACGCGACAGGCCGGGGAGCTGTTTTTT.

The rearrangement uses TRBV9 and TRBJ1-6; the D is unclear. The V gene lost 1 base and the J gene lost 0 bases, with 8 bases spanning the gap. Per germline, CDR1 SGDLS and CDR2 YYNGEE. The CDR3 runs to 16 residues. In DNA form, the CDR3 reads TGTGCCAGCAGCGTACAGGAAAGCTCCTATAATTCACCCCTCCACTTT. Translating gives CASSVQESSYNSPLHF.

The chain carries TRBV9 and TRBJ1-6; 9 bases fit TRBD1. Germline V gene sequence: CDR1 SGDLS, CDR2 YYNGEE. The CDR3 contains 16 residues. J was trimmed by 8 bases and V by 3 bases; bases with no gene match: 9. CDR3 in DNA: TGTGCCAGCAGCGACGACCGGGACAGGGCTTATTCACCCCTCCACTTT. Protein sequence: CASSDDRDRAYSPLHF.